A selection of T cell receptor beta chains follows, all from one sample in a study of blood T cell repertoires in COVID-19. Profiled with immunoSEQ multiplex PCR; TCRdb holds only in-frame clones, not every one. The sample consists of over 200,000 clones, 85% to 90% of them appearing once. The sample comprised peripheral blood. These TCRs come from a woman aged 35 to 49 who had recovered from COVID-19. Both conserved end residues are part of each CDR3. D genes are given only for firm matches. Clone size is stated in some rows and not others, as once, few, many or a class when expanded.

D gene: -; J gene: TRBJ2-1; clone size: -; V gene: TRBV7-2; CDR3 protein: CASSSVPYNEQFF; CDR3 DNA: TGTGCCAGCAGCTCGGTGCCCTACAATGAGCAGTTCTTC
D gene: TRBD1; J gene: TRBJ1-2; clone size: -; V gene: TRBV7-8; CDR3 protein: CASSPGTGGPYGYTF; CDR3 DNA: TGTGCCAGCAGCCCCGGGACAGGGGGCCCGTATGGCTACACCTTC
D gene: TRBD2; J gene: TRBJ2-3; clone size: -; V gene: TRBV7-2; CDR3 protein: CASSPTSGRSRGTQYF; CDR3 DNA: TGTGCCAGCAGCCCCACTAGCGGGAGGTCGCGGGGGACGCAGTATTTT
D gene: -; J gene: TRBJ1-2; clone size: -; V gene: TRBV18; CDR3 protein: CASSPAGGGYTF; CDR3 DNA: TGTGCCAGCTCACCAGCCGGGGGAGGCTACACCTTC
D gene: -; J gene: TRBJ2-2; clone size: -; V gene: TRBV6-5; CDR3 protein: CASRPRGTGELFF; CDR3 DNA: TGTGCCAGCAGACCCAGGGGCACCGGGGAGCTGTTTTTT
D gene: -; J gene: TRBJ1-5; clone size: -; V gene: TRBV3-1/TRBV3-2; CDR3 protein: CASSQTTPRAAQPQHF; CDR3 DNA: TGTGCCAGCAGCCAGACAACACCCAGGGCGGCTCAGCCCCAGCATTTT
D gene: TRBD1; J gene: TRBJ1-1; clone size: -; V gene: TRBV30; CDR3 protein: CAWSVLGAGGLNTEAFF; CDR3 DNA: TGTGCCTGGAGTGTACTGGGGGCAGGGGGCTTGAACACTGAAGCTTTCTTT
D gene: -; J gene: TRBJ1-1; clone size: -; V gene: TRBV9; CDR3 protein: CASTRGPGALNTEAFF; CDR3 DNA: TGTGCCAGCACCAGGGGCCCAGGGGCTCTGAACACTGAAGCTTTCTTT
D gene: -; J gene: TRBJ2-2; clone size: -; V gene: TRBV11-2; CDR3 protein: CASSFGAANTGELFF; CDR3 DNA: TGTGCCAGCAGCTTCGGAGCGGCGAACACCGGGGAGCTGTTTTTT
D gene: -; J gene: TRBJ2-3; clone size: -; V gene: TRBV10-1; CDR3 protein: CASSVYPGGTDTQYF; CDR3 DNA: TGCGCCAGCAGTGTCTACCCGGGGGGCACAGATACGCAGTATTTT
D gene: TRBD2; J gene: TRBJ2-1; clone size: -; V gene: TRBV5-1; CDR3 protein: CASSRTSGMSYNEQFF; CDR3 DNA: TGCGCCAGCAGCCGGACTAGCGGGATGTCCTACAATGAGCAGTTCTTC
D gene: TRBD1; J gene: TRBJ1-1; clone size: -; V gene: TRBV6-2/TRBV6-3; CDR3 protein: CASSYVAGGVREAFF; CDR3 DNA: TGTGCCAGCAGTTACGTGGCAGGGGGCGTTCGTGAAGCTTTCTTT
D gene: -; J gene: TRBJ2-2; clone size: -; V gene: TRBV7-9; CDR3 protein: CASSGMRRGPTNTGELFF; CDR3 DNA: TGTGCCAGCAGCGGAATGAGGCGGGGGCCCACGAACACCGGGGAGCTGTTTTTT
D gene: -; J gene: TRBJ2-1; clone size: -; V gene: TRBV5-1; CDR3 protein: CASSAGTPSSYNEQFF; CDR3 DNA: TGCGCCAGCAGCGCCGGGACTCCAAGCTCCTACAATGAGCAGTTCTTC
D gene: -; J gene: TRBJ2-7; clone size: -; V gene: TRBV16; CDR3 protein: CASSQSGQALSYEQYF; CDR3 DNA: TGTGCCAGCAGCCAATCGGGGCAGGCCCTCTCCTACGAGCAGTACTTC
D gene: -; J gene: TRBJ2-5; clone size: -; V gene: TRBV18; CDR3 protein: CASSPPGGETQYF; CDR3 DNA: TGTGCCAGCTCACCACCGGGGGGAGAGACCCAGTACTTC
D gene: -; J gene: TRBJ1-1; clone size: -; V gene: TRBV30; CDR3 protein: CAWSVGGAEAFF; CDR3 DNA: TGTGCCTGGAGTGTTGGGGGGGCTGAAGCTTTCTTT
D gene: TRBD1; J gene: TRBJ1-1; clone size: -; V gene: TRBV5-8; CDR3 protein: CASSVGQRNTEAFF; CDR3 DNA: TGTGCCAGCAGCGTGGGACAGCGGAACACTGAAGCTTTCTTT
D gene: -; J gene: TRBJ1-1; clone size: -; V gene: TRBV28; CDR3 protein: CASLSPGGTEAFF; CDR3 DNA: TGTGCCAGCCTCAGTCCGGGTGGGACTGAAGCTTTCTTT
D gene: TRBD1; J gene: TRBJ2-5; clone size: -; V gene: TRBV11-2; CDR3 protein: CASSPITGGQETQYF; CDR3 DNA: TGTGCCAGCAGTCCTATTACAGGGGGCCAAGAGACCCAGTACTTC
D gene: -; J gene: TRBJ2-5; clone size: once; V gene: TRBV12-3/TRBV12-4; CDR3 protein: CASRTDITGTQYF; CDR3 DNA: TGTGCCAGCAGAACGGACATCACTGGGACCCAGTACTTC
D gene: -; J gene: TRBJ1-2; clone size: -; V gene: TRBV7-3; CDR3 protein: CASSLTQGNYGYTF; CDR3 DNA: TGTGCCAGCAGCTTAACCCAGGGGAACTATGGCTACACCTTC